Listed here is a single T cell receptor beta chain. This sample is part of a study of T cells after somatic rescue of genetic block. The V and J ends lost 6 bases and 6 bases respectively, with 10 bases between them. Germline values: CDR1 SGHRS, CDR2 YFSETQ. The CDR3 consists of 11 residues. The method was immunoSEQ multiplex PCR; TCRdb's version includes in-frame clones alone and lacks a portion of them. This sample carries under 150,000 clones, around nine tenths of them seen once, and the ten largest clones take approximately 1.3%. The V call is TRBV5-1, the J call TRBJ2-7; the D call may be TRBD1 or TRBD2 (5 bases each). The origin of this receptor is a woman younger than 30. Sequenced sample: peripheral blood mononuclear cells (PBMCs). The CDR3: CASTLRGEQYF. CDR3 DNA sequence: TGCGCCAGCACCCTGAGGGGCGAGCAGTACTTC.